The source of this T cell receptor beta chain is a study of control samples from healthy donors and cancer patients. CDR3 length: 11 residues. Germline V gene sequence: CDR1 GTSNPN, CDR2 SVGIG (reference sequence). The junction had 7 bases not matched to a gene; V was cut back by 5 bases and J by 11 bases. Some clones are missing from TCRdb's copy, which holds only in-frame ones; the method was immunoSEQ multiplex PCR. The sample contains roughly 120,000 clones, 85% to 90% of which appear only once. The clonotype was recovered from a man in his thirties or forties in good health. This rearrangement joins TRBV30 to TRBJ1-1, with TRBD1 matching over 8 bases. The specimen sequenced was blood. The DNA of the CDR3 is TGTGCCTGGGGGACAGGCCCCGGGGCTTTCTTT. Protein sequence: CAWGTGPGAFF.